This entry features one T cell receptor beta chain sequence. This clonotype was counted between two and nine times. Its antigen is not yet known. No much larger clone exists at a distance of one base, and base qualities are not known. The library relied on PCR. TCRdb names Illumina HiSeq 2500 as the instrument used. To reduce PCR and sequencing biases, unique molecular identifiers were incorporated into the TCR beta cDNA libraries. Some 500,000 cDNA molecules were obtained for every 1 to 10 million input T cells, so each molecule roughly corresponded to one T cell. Patient libraries were prepared and sequenced with the same protocol used for the earlier healthy control dataset. Within a given batch, samples were prepared together, multiplexed and sequenced on the same HiSeq lane. The authors processed their data as follows. MIGEC was used to process the raw barcoded reads, and molecular identifier groups with only a single read were discarded before consensus assembly and CDR3 extraction. VDJtools was used for post-analysis of the clonotype tables, with diversity normalized by down-sampling every dataset to the smallest sample size. In repertoire overlap clustering, CDR3 amino acid sequences, but not nucleotide sequences, were matched to correct batch-related cross-sample contamination. TCRdb itself trimmed the public reads at Q25 with fastp, ran MiXCR and retained productive beta chains. When rows share a CDR3 protein, they turn into one entry using the most common DNA and genes. TCRdb's processing, not the study's, gives the V and J calls here. The sample table shows 350,000 to 450,000 distinct CDR3 sequences, and 30% to 45% are seen once. Clones ranked in the top ten supply roughly 13% of the sample.

The data derive from a study of post-analysis software for immune sequencing data (dated by TCRdb to 2013 to 2016). For the wider study: Relapsing-remitting, secondary progressive and progressive-relapsing multiple sclerosis were recorded as disease courses, and subtype annotation was lacking for some patients. Patient repertoires were compared against roughly 11 previously published healthy control repertoires from donors aged about 6 to 26 years. A subset of samples was prepared in parallel using single-end sample barcoding, then pooled and co-amplified after Illumina adapter ligation.

The germline V gene gives CDR1 as SNHLY and CDR2 as FYNNEI. V and J are truncated by 1 base and 2 bases respectively, leaving an intervening sequence of 9 bases. From cysteine to phenylalanine, the CDR3 is 14 amino acids long. Only the CDR3 DNA stays, 42 bases, in frame from base 1. Study-wide conclusions, independent of this receptor: When samples were clustered directly using the F measure, samples prepared in the same batch co-clustered strongly, which prompted a batch-effect correction. Multiple sclerosis patients had significantly lower normalized Chao1 diversity than controls, a result that suggests substantial peripheral T-cell clonal expansion. Patients showed significantly higher frequencies than controls for a few TRBV segments, among them TRBV5-6, TRBV5-1 and TRBV20-1. The control group was slightly older than the multiple sclerosis patient group.

TCR beta repertoires were profiled from peripheral blood of roughly 13 young patients with multiple sclerosis to demonstrate the VDJtools post-analysis software. The patients with multiple sclerosis were children and adolescents between roughly 6 and 17 years of age. The rearranged chain carries TRBV2 and TRBJ2-7; TRBD2 might be the D gene, on 6 matching bases. This clonotype originated in a girl between 10 and 17 years old with multiple sclerosis. Sequenced input: blood. The nucleotide sequence is TGTGCCAGCAGTGAAGGGCCGGGGGCCTACGAGCAGTACTTC. This yields the protein CASSEGPGAYEQYF.